This T cell receptor beta chain was sequenced during a study of cytomegalovirus exposure and HLA in healthy donors. Across the study: The Caucasian-associated ancestry cluster held over 65% of 350 to 450 genotyped donors.

This CDR3 has 13 residues. V lost 6 bases and J lost 6; bases outside the gene matches: 7. The germline gives CDR1 LNHDA, CDR2 SQIVND (reference sequence). With 60 Vbeta and 13 Jbeta primers, the PCR was carried out. TCRdb's copy holds only in-frame clones and misses some; the assay was immunoSEQ multiplex PCR. The sample includes a few hundred thousand clones, about 75% of them seen just once. The origin of this receptor is a woman aged 25 to 45 in good health and CMV-seronegative. The chain recombines TRBV19 with TRBJ2-7; the match to TRBD2 covers 8 bases. Sequencing was done on a sample of PBMCs. CDR3 in amino acids: CASSLAGRPEQYF. The CDR3 nucleotides read TGTGCCAGTAGCTTAGCGGGACGGCCCGAGCAGTACTTC.